The T cell receptor beta chain under discussion was sequenced for a study of read filtering for tumor transcriptome and immune sequencing. Whole-study context: The cohort had some 16 men and over twelve women aged roughly 45 to 90, mean roughly 66 years. DNase treatment preceded whole-transcriptome library preparation.

The CDR3 has 14 residues. V was shortened by 4 bases and J by 4 bases, with 14 bases between the two germline ends. Germline V gene data show CDR1 as WNHNN and CDR2 as SYGVQD (reference sequence). This library used roughly 370 ng RNA and molecular barcoded adaptors spanning alpha/delta and beta/gamma chains. One entry per CDR3 protein, called by TCRdb with MiXCR from the reads. This sample has over 40,000 distinct CDR3 sequences, with more than 10% found just once. At least ten counts were recorded for this clonotype. The chain links TRBV10-1 to TRBJ2-7; D uncertain. The receptor was derived from a donor over 35 with multiple myeloma. Material: a population of CD138-negative cells sorted from bone marrow. DNA for the CDR3: TGCGCCAGCAGTGGCCAGATGAAACCTTACGAGCAGTACTTC. Translation gives CASSGQMKPYEQYF.